Listed here are 15 T cell receptor beta chains from one sample, sequenced in a study of T cells after posttransplantation cyclophosphamide. The data were produced by immunoSEQ multiplex PCR, yet TCRdb's version contains in-frame clones alone and is incomplete. Among approximately 56,000 clones, around 94% were seen once, and the ten largest hold approximately 2.9%. Material for sequencing was PBMCs. The receptors were gathered from a woman aged 25 to 39 in good health and a related stem cell transplant donor.

The V gene is TRBV6-1, the J gene TRBJ2-7; tentatively, D is TRBD2 (5 bases). This CDR3 is 14 amino acids long. Trimming pared 4 bases from V and 0 bases from J, leaving 10 bases between. Per the germline V gene, CDR1 is MNHNS and CDR2 is SASEGT. CDR3 residues: CASSGRRDSYEQYF. The DNA of the CDR3 is TGTGCCAGCAGTGGAAGACGGGACTCCTACGAGCAGTACTTC.

The V call is TRBV5-1, the J call TRBJ2-7, with D tentatively TRBD2 (6 bases). V was pared by 1 base and J by 12 bases, with 20 bases between. The CDR3 is made up of 14 amino acids. CDR1 and CDR2 from the germline V gene are SGHRS and YFSETQ. CDR3 bases: TGCGCCAGCAGCTTGACGGGGGAGCATGCATATGCGTACTTC. Translation: CASSLTGEHAYAYF.

The chain employs TRBV2 and TRBJ1-2; D ambiguous. Germline CDR1 and CDR2: SNHLY and FYNNEI. Trimming removed 0 bases at V and 8 bases at J, with 16 bases between. This CDR3 region has 15 residues. The CDR3 is CASSEASGQIAGYTF. CDR3 nucleotides: TGTGCCAGCAGTGAAGCTTCCGGGCAAATAGCGGGCTACACCTTC.

V and J are TRBV19 and TRBJ1-2; D is possibly TRBD1 (6 bases). Trimming took off 5 bases at V and 2 bases at J, with 15 bases between the two ends. The germline V gene encodes CDR1 LNHDA and CDR2 SQIVND (reference sequence). The CDR3 contains 15 residues. The CDR3 nucleotides read TGTGCCAGTAGTCAAACCCGGGACAACAACTATGGCTACACCTTC. The encoded protein is CASSQTRDNNYGYTF.

This chain uses TRBV4-3 with TRBJ2-3, with 9 positions matching TRBD2. J lost 7 bases, V lost 0 bases, and 5 bases had no gene match. The germline V gene has CDR1 LGHNA and CDR2 YSLEER. There are 15 residues in the CDR3. The chain's CDR3 is CASSQEASGGYTQYF. In nucleotides, the CDR3 is TGCGCCAGCAGCCAAGAGGCAAGCGGGGGGTATACGCAGTATTTT.

This rearrangement joins TRBV15 to TRBJ1-5; 7 bases match TRBD1. The CDR3 covers 15 residues. Germline V gene data show CDR1 as LNHNV and CDR2 as YYDKDF (reference sequence). Trimming removed 1 base from V and 4 bases from J; junction bases left unmatched: 4. CDR3 loop: CATSRGGDRNQPQHF. The CDR3 DNA is TGTGCCACCAGCAGAGGTGGGGACAGAAATCAGCCCCAGCATTTT.

The rearrangement joins TRBV7-9 to TRBJ2-3; D is perhaps TRBD2 (6 bases). The CDR3 has 12 amino acids. V was shortened by 0 bases and J by 14 bases, with 12 bases between the two germline ends. From germline, CDR1 is SEHNR and CDR2 FQNEAQ (reference sequence). The CDR3 region has the DNA TGTGCCAGCAGCTTAGCTCGGGACTCGGGGTATTTT. As protein: CASSLARDSGYF.

This chain links TRBV25-1 with TRBJ1-6, with 9 positions matching TRBD1. V lost 6 bases, J lost 7 bases, and 4 bases stayed unmatched. Germline V gives CDR1 MGHDK, CDR2 SYGVNS. CDR3 size: 14 residues. CDR3 nucleotides: TGTGCCAGCAGCTGGGACAGGGACAATTCACCCCTCCACTTT. Protein product: CASSWDRDNSPLHF.

V and J are TRBV7-2 and TRBJ1-2; D gene uncertain. The CDR3 spans 15 residues. V shed 1 base and J shed 4 bases, with 13 bases lying between them. The germline V gene has CDR1 SGHTA and CDR2 FQGNSA. CDR3 in amino acids: CASSLEPGSSYGYTF. CDR3 nucleotide sequence: TGTGCCAGCAGCTTAGAACCAGGCAGTAGCTATGGCTACACCTTC.

The chain has TRBV27 and TRBJ2-1; TRBD1 aligns across 7 bases. The J segment lost 9 bases and the V segment lost 5 bases, leaving 4 bases of the junction unmatched. Germline-derived CDR1 and CDR2 are MNHEY and SMNVEV (reference sequence). The CDR3 totals 12 residues. The DNA for the CDR3 is TGTGCCAGCAGTCGACACAGGGGTGAGCAGTTCTTC. Protein sequence: CASSRHRGEQFF.

This clone has a single count. This chain joins TRBV7-2 and TRBJ1-1, with D uncertain. With 6 bases removed from V and 4 bases from J, the gap between germline ends came to 12 bases. Germline V gene lookup returns CDR1 SGHTA and CDR2 FQGNSA. The CDR3 covers 13 residues. CDR3 sequence: CASSPVVSTEAFF. Written as DNA, the CDR3 is TGTGCCAGCAGTCCCGTGGTGAGCACTGAAGCTTTCTTT.

The chain is built from TRBV6-1 and TRBJ2-1; TRBD1 matches at 9 bases. CDR1 and CDR2 (germline): MNHNS, SASEGT. The V segment lost 7 bases and the J segment 4 bases; nucleotides outside the gene matches: 5. The CDR3 runs to 14 residues. The CDR3 is CASTGQGTYNEQFF. DNA of the CDR3: TGTGCCAGCACCGGACAGGGGACTTACAATGAGCAGTTCTTC.

The chain combines TRBV29-1 with TRBJ1-1; the match to TRBD1 covers 9 bases. This CDR3 spans 12 amino acids. The germline V gene encodes CDR1 SQVTM and CDR2 ANQGSEA. Germline trimming cut 4 bases from V and 5 bases from J; bases unmatched to any gene: 2. The CDR3 reads CSVGDRVTEAFF. The CDR3 region has the DNA TGCAGCGTTGGGGACAGGGTGACTGAAGCTTTCTTT.

The rearrangement joins TRBV7-2 to TRBJ1-1, with 7 bases aligning to TRBD1. After removal of 0 bases from V and 4 bases from J, the junction contained 8 bases not matched to a gene. In germline, CDR1 is SGHTA, CDR2 FQGNSA. The CDR3 consists of 16 residues. Here the CDR3 DNA reads TGTGCCAGCAGCTTAGCCTTGAGGGGGCAGGGCACTGAAGCTTTCTTT. Amino acid sequence: CASSLALRGQGTEAFF.

The genes are TRBV19 and TRBJ1-6; 8 bases map to TRBD1. CDR3 length equals 14 residues. V dropped 6 bases and J dropped 6; count of bases not matched to a gene: 4. Germline loops: CDR1 LNHDA, CDR2 SQIVND (reference sequence). The CDR3 reads CASSSGQGNSPLHF. For the CDR3, the DNA is TGTGCCAGTAGCTCCGGACAGGGTAATTCACCCCTCCACTTT.